Listed here is a single T cell receptor beta chain. Sequenced by immunoSEQ multiplex PCR; TCRdb stores in-frame clones only, minus some. Among 470,000 or so clones, roughly 89% were seen once, and the ten largest hold about 4.3%. These data are taken from a study of blood T cell repertoires in COVID-19. The germline gives CDR1 LNHDA, CDR2 SQIVND (reference sequence). The CDR3 is 14 amino acids. Trimming at V came to 3 bases and at J to 2 bases, leaving 3 bases not matched to a gene. Source material: peripheral blood. This clonotype was sampled from a woman aged 25 to 39 with acute or convalescent COVID-19. The V gene is TRBV19, the J gene TRBJ2-5; 7 bases line up with TRBD2. This CDR3 is CASSIGGGQETQYF. In DNA form, the CDR3 reads TGTGCCAGTAGTATTGGGGGAGGGCAAGAGACCCAGTACTTC. Variable domain in full (rest from reference TRBV19 and TRBJ2-5): DGGITQSPKYLFRKEGQNVTLSCEQNLNHDAMYWYRQDPGQGLRLIYYSQIVNDFQKGDIAEGYSVSREKKESFPLTVTSAQKNPTAFYLCASSIGGGQETQYFGPGTRLLVL.